The present T cell receptor beta chain was sequenced within a study of CD8 T cells in ankylosing spondylitis (dated by TCRdb to about 2017). The study in broad terms: The study set out to find disease-linked TCR variants by profiling T cell receptor beta repertoires in ankylosing spondylitis patients and healthy donors. In total, the full study cohort was made up of 85 to 140 healthy donors and roughly 27 ankylosing spondylitis patients. Peripheral blood samples were taken, and synovial fluid was additionally collected from ankylosing spondylitis patients.

Including cysteine and phenylalanine, the CDR3 has 12 amino acids. The retained sequence is limited to the CDR3, 36 bases, with the frame set at the first base. The V end loses 2 bases and the J end loses 8 bases, and a stretch of 9 bases separates them. The germline V gene (reference sequence) gives CDR1 as LGHDT and CDR2 as YNNKEL. Sequencing was carried out with an Illumina HiSeq 2500. Quantitative 5'-RACE with molecular barcodes was used to prepare TCR beta libraries. The authors' analysis ran thus. A new computational method, built on a probabilistic model of VDJ rearrangement, was used to identify disease-linked TCR variants. TCRdb cleaned the public reads at Q25 with fastp, built clones with MiXCR and kept in-frame beta chains. CDR3 protein sequences are deduplicated, and each keeps its most common genes and DNA. The V and J calls shown here were made by TCRdb, not taken from the authors' results. This sample gives roughly 700,000 distinct CDR3 sequences in total; over 15% of them show up just once. Over 15% of the sample is in the top ten clones.

This clonotype was seen more than once but under ten times. The specificity of this receptor is unknown. Base qualities were left out, and no much larger clone turns up one base away. Study-wide conclusions, independent of this receptor: The disease-linked clones showed a CD8+ phenotype and occurred at relatively low frequencies in peripheral blood. The disease-linked clones were reported as significantly enriched in matched synovial fluid samples from ankylosing spondylitis patients. Some of the motif variants had been reported before in the synovial fluid and blood of reactive arthritis patients, a finding that suggests common disease-initiation mechanisms. Blood from ankylosing spondylitis patients appeared to be characterized by a TCR beta motif made up of under 10 highly homologous amino acid variants.

The receptor was derived from a male donor with ankylosing spondylitis. The chain employs TRBV3-1 and TRBJ1-2; TRBD1 could be the D gene, as 6 bases match. Sequenced material: blood, either unsorted or a sorted T cell fraction (not recorded which). At the DNA level, the sequence is TGTGCCAGCAGCCAACGGACAGAAGGCTACACCTTC. It is translated as CASSQRTEGYTF.